The rows below give T cell receptor beta chains drawn from one sample of a study of OX40 agonist ivuxolimab in advanced cancers. Sequenced by immunoSEQ multiplex PCR; TCRdb stores in-frame clones only, minus some. Found here are roughly 93,000 clones, approximately 84% of them singletons; the top ten hold 4.5% to 6%. This material consisted of CD4+ or CD8+ T cells sorted from blood, taken in a trial of the OX40 agonist ivuxolimab. The receptors shown here come from an adult with an advanced solid tumor such as melanoma, head and neck, liver or kidney cancer. Each CDR3 is given with its conserved first and last residue. The D gene is left open where the match is weak. Size is omitted from some rows. Given values are once, few, many or a class for expanded clones.

J	size	D	V	DNA	CDR3
TRBJ2-1	NA	NA	TRBV4-3	TGCGCCAGCAGCCTCAGGGGCGGGGAGCAGTTCTTC	CASSLRGGEQFF
TRBJ1-2	NA	NA	TRBV18	TGTGCCAGCTCACCACAGGGTTTGGGCTACACCTTC	CASSPQGLGYTF
TRBJ1-1	few	NA	TRBV12-5	TGTGCTAGTGGTGACAAGGGCCGACTGACCGCTGAAGCTTTCTTT	CASGDKGRLTAEAFF
TRBJ2-1	NA	TRBD2	TRBV5-1	TGCGCCAGCAGTCCTAGCGGGAGGGCCAAGAACAATGAGCAGTTCTTC	CASSPSGRAKNNEQFF
TRBJ2-1	NA	TRBD2	TRBV4-3	TGCGCCAGCAGCCTCCGGGGGGGAAATGAGCAGTTCTTC	CASSLRGGNEQFF
TRBJ1-2	NA	NA	TRBV29-1	TGCAGCGTCGAAGGGGCTGGTGGCTACACCTTC	CSVEGAGGYTF
TRBJ2-5	NA	TRBD1	TRBV5-6	TGTGCCAGCAGCTCCAAGACAGGGGTAGAGACCCAGTACTTC	CASSSKTGVETQYF
TRBJ2-5	NA	NA	TRBV5-1	TGCGCCAGCAGCTTTGAGGGGGGGCCTCTAGAGACCCAGTACTTC	CASSFEGGPLETQYF
TRBJ2-5	NA	NA	TRBV19	TGTGCCAGTAGTATAGATCGAAGTCGAGAGACCCAGTACTTC	CASSIDRSRETQYF
TRBJ1-1	NA	TRBD1	TRBV11-2	TGTGCCAGCAGACGTACAGGGGACAACACTGAAGCTTTCTTT	CASRRTGDNTEAFF
TRBJ2-7	NA	TRBD2	TRBV5-1	TGCGCCAGCAGCCCGAGCGGGGCCTCCTACGAGCAGTACTTC	CASSPSGASYEQYF
TRBJ1-1	NA	TRBD1	TRBV7-2	TGTGCCAGCAGCTCAATTGGACAGGGAGGAAGGACTGAAGCTTTCTTT	CASSSIGQGGRTEAFF
TRBJ1-1	NA	NA	TRBV6-5	TGTGCCAGCAGTCGGAGCTTAATTAACACTGAAGCTTTCTTT	CASSRSLINTEAFF
TRBJ1-1	NA	NA	TRBV27	TGTGCCAGCAGTCCCACACCACAGATGAACACTGAAGCTTTCTTT	CASSPTPQMNTEAFF
TRBJ2-3	NA	TRBD1	TRBV19	TGTGCCAGTAGTATCAACAGGGGCACCGCTAGCACAGATACGCAGTATTTT	CASSINRGTASTDTQYF
TRBJ2-7	NA	NA	TRBV19	TGTGCCAGTAGTACGGGACACCCGATCTCGACCGAGCAGTACTTC	CASSTGHPISTEQYF